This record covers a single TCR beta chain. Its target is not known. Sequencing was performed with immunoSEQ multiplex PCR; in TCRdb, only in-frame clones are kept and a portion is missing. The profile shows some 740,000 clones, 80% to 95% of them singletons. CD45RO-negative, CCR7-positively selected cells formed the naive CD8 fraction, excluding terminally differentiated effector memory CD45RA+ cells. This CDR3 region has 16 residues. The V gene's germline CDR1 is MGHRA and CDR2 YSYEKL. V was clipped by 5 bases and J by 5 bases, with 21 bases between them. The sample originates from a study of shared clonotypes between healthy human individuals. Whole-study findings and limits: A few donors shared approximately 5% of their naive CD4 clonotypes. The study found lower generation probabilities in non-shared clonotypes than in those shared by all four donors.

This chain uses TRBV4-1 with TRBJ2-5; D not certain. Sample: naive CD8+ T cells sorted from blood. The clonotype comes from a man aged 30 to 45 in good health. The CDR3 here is CASSMSSPGSAETQYF. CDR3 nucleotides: TGCGCCAGCAGCATGTCATCACCAGGCTCCGCCGAGACCCAGTACTTC.